This paragraph reports one TCR beta chain. Clones were read by immunoSEQ multiplex PCR, and TCRdb kept only the in-frame ones, dropping some. Of just over 80,000 clones listed, about 95% were seen once; the top ten hold 1.1%. The record originates from a study of T cell changes during pregnancy in multiple sclerosis. This CDR3 comprises 12 residues. The V gene's germline CDR1 is MDHEN and CDR2 SYDVKM. V shed 9 bases and J 3 bases; nucleotides not matched to a gene: 4. The chain uses TRBV28 and TRBJ1-1; TRBD1 aligns across 7 bases. Sequenced here: peripheral blood, sampled in the second trimester of pregnancy. This TCR was sampled from a female donor with multiple sclerosis, enrolled in a pregnancy study. The CDR3 nucleotides are TGTGCCAGTAGGGGGCTGTACACTGAAGCTTTCTTT. Its translation: CASRGLYTEAFF.